Below, one TCR beta chain is given with its context. Antigen unknown. With 60 Vbeta and 13 Jbeta primers, the PCR was carried out. This table comes from immunoSEQ multiplex PCR, and its TCRdb copy is limited to in-frame clones, with some not included. The table has roughly 180,000 clones, nearly 80% seen once; the top ten hold about an eighth. The CDR3 has 14 residues. CDR1 and CDR2 from the germline V gene are MNHEY and SVGAGI. V gave up 5 bases and J gave up 10 bases; unmatched junction bases: 12. This sample stems from a study of cytomegalovirus exposure and HLA in healthy donors. General study points: Most TCR beta V segments were productive about 90% or about 30% of the time in an earlier analysis.

The chain uses TRBV6-5 and TRBJ2-7; the match to TRBD1 covers 9 bases. Material: PBMCs. The sequence came from a middle-aged man in good health and CMV-seropositive. CDR3 loop: CASSAGTGFGAQYF. CDR3 DNA: TGTGCCAGCAGTGCAGGGACAGGGTTTGGCGCCCAGTACTTC.